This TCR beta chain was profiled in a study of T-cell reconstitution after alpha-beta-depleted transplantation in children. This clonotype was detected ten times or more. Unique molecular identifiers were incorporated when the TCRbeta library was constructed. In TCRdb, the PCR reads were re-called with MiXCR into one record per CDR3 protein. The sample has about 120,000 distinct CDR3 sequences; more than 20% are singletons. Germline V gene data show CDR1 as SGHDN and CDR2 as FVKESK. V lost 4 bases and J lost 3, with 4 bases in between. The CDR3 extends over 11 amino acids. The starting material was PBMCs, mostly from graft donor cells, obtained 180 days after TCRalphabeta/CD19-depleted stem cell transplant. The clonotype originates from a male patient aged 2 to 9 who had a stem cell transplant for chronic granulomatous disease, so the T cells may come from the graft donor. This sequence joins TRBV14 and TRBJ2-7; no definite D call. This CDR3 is CASSLDYEQYF. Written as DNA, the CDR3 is TGTGCCAGCAGCCTGGACTACGAGCAGTACTTC.